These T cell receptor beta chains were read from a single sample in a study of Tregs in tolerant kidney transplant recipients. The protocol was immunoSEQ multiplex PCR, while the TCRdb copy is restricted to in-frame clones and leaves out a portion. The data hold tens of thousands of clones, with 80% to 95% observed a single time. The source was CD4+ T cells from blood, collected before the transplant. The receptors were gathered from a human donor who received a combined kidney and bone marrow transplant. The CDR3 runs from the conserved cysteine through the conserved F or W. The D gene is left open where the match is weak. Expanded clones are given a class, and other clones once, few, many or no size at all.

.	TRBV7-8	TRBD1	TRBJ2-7	CASSLVWGTGLDEQYF	TGTGCCAGCAGCTTAGTTTGGGGGACAGGGCTCGACGAGCAGTACTTC
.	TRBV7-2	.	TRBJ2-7	CASSSSSYEQYF	TGTGCCAGCAGCTCGAGCTCCTACGAGCAGTACTTC
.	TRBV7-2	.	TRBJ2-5	CASSWVRGLLQETQYF	TGTGCCAGCAGCTGGGTGCGGGGGCTCCTCCAAGAGACCCAGTACTTC
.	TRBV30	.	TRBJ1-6	CAWRRHYNSPLHF	TGTGCCTGGAGGAGGCACTATAATTCCCCCCTCCACTTT
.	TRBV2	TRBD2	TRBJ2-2	CASSALAGGFVGELFF	TGTGCCAGCAGCGCTCTTGCGGGGGGGTTCGTCGGGGAGCTGTTTTTT
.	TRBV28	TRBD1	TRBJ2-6	CASSPRPGQGRANVLTF	TGTGCCAGCAGTCCGAGACCGGGACAGGGTAGGGCCAACGTCCTGACTTTC
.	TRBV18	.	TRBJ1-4	CVSSSTREKLFF	TGTGTCAGCTCATCGACACGTGAAAAACTGTTTTTT
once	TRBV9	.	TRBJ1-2	CASSPQVVRGSYGYTF	TGTGCCAGCAGCCCGCAAGTAGTCAGGGGTTCCTATGGCTACACCTTC
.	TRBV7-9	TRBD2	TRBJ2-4	CASSHPLAGGSRNIQYF	TGTGCCAGCAGCCACCCACTAGCGGGGGGGAGTAGAAACATTCAGTACTTC
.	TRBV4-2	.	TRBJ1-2	CASSYRNQDGYTF	TGTGCCAGCAGTTACAGAAACCAGGATGGCTACACCTTC
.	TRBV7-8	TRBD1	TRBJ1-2	CASSPTGGEIYGYTF	TGTGCCAGCAGCCCTACAGGGGGCGAAATCTATGGCTACACCTTC
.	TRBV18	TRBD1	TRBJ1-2	CASSPGTGFTNGYTF	TGTGCCAGCTCACCTGGGACAGGGTTCACGAATGGCTACACCTTC
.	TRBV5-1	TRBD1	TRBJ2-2	CASSMDRPNTGELFF	TGCGCCAGCAGCATGGACAGGCCGAATACCGGGGAGCTGTTTTTT
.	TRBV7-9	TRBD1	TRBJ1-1	CASTPEGGSWGAFF	TGTGCCAGCACCCCGGAAGGGGGCAGTTGGGGAGCTTTCTTT
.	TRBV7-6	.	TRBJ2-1	CASSLLGVPYNEQFF	TGTGCCAGCAGCCTGCTAGGCGTACCCTACAATGAGCAGTTCTTC
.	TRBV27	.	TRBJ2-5	CASSSSQSQETQYF	TGTGCCAGCAGTTCGTCACAGTCCCAAGAGACCCAGTACTTC
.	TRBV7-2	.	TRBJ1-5	CASSPRGGESNQPQHF	TGTGCCAGCAGCCCCCGGGGGGGAGAGAGCAATCAGCCCCAGCATTTT
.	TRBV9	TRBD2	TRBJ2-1	CASSATSGGALSSYNEQFF	TGTGCCAGCAGCGCGACTAGCGGGGGGGCCTTGAGCTCCTACAATGAGCAGTTCTTC
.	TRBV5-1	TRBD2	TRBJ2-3	CASSLALAGAVDTQYF	TGCGCCAGCAGCTTGGCTCTAGCGGGGGCTGTAGATACGCAGTATTTT
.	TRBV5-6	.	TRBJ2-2	CASGAVGTGELFF	TGTGCCAGCGGAGCTGTAGGCACCGGGGAGCTGTTTTTT
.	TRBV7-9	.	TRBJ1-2	CASSFSGANYGYTF	TGTGCCAGCAGCTTTTCGGGGGCTAACTATGGCTACACCTTC
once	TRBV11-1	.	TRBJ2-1	CASSFLRVGQGGGEQFF	TGTGCCAGCAGCTTTCTAAGGGTCGGACAGGGAGGGGGTGAGCAGTTCTTC
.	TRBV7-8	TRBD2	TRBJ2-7	CASSLTYSGSSYEQYF	TGTGCCAGCAGCCTCACCTATAGCGGGAGCTCCTACGAGCAGTACTTC
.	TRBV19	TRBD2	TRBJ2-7	CASSTRGAPYEQYF	TGTGCCAGTAGTACGCGGGGGGCCCCCTACGAGCAGTACTTC
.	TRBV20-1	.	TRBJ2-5	CSARDVETQYF	TGCAGTGCTAGAGACGTCGAGACCCAGTACTTC
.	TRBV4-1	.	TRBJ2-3	CASSQISRSTDTQYF	TGCGCCAGCAGCCAAATCAGTCGTAGCACAGATACGCAGTATTTT
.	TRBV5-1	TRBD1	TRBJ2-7	CASSLATGGIYEQYF	TGCGCCAGCAGCTTGGCAACAGGGGGCATTTACGAGCAGTACTTC
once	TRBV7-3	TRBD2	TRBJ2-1	CASSRNMLTGTSSEQFF	TGTGCCAGCAGCCGTAATATGCTGACCGGGACTAGCAGTGAGCAGTTCTTC
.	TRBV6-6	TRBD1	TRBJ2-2	CASSYGTVNTGELFF	TGTGCCAGCAGTTACGGGACAGTTAACACCGGGGAGCTGTTTTTT
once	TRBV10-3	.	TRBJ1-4	CAISPGGGRLNEKLFF	TGTGCCATCAGTCCGGGTGGTGGGAGACTTAATGAAAAACTGTTTTTT
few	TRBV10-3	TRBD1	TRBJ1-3	CAIGGQSLSGNTIYF	TGTGCCATCGGGGGACAGTCTCTCTCTGGAAACACCATATATTTT
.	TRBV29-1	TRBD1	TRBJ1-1	CSVEVLLQGWEAFF	TGCAGCGTTGAAGTCCTTTTACAGGGGTGGGAAGCTTTCTTT
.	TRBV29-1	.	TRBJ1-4	CSGTEGSGEKLFF	TGCAGCGGCACAGAGGGATCGGGTGAAAAACTGTTTTTT
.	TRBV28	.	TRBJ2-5	CASRAQGGGETQYF	TGTGCCAGCAGGGCCCAGGGAGGGGGAGAGACCCAGTACTTC
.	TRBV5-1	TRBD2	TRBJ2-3	CASSFMGAGGADTQYF	TGCGCCAGCAGCTTCATGGGAGCGGGGGGAGCGGATACGCAGTATTTT
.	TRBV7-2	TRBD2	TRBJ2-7	CASSSASGTPYEQYF	TGTGCCAGCAGCTCCGCAAGCGGGACTCCCTACGAGCAGTACTTC
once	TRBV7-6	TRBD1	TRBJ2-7	CASSVTGETGYYEQYF	TGTGCCAGCAGCGTGACAGGGGAGACAGGGTATTACGAGCAGTACTTC
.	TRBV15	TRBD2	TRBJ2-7	CATSRAGGGYEQYF	TGTGCCACCAGCAGAGCGGGCGGGGGCTACGAGCAGTACTTC
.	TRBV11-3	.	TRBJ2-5	CASSLMVGGGETQYF	TGTGCCAGCAGCCTTATGGTGGGAGGAGGGGAGACCCAGTACTTC
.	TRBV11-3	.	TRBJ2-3	CASRTSTDTQYF	TGTGCCAGCAGGACTAGCACAGATACGCAGTATTTT
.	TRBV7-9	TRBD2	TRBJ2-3	CASSRTSGVKDTQYF	TGTGCCAGCAGCCGGACTAGCGGGGTGAAAGATACGCAGTATTTT
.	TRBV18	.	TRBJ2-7	CASSPGAHLYEQYF	TGTGCCAGCTCACCAGGAGCCCACTTATACGAGCAGTACTTC
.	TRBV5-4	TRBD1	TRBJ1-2	CASSFRSTGGYGYTF	TGTGCCAGCAGCTTTAGGTCGACAGGGGGCTATGGCTACACCTTC
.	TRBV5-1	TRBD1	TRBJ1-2	CASSNRQGSNYGYTF	TGCGCCAGCAGCAATCGACAGGGCTCTAACTATGGCTACACCTTC
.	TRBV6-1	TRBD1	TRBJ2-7	CASSIETGLGYEQYF	TGTGCCAGCAGCATTGAGACAGGGCTAGGCTACGAGCAGTACTTC
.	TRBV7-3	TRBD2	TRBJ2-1	CASSLNRLAVPYNEQFF	TGTGCCAGCAGCTTAAATCGACTAGCGGTTCCCTACAATGAGCAGTTCTTC
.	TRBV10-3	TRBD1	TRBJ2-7	CAISEGQGYEQYF	TGTGCCATCAGTGAGGGACAGGGGTACGAGCAGTACTTC
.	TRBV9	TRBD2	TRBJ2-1	CASSVAGLAGGNSYNEQFF	TGTGCCAGCAGCGTAGCGGGGCTAGCGGGGGGGAACTCCTACAATGAGCAGTTCTTC
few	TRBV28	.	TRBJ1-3	CASSSQGSGNTIYF	TGTGCCAGCAGTTCACAGGGTTCTGGAAACACCATATATTTT
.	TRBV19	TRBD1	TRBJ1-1	CASSNRRGTGGVEAFF	TGTGCCAGTAGTAATCGCCGGGGGACAGGGGGGGTAGAAGCTTTCTTT
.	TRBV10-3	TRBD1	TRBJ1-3	CAISRDRDSSGNTIYF	TGTGCCATCAGCAGGGACAGGGATAGCTCTGGAAACACCATATATTTT
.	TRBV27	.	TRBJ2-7	CASSSPGLLSYEQYF	TGTGCCAGCAGTTCCCCGGGACTGCTCTCCTACGAGCAGTACTTC